This T cell receptor beta chain was recovered during a study of cytomegalovirus exposure and HLA in healthy donors. Study-level points and caveats: In a later analysis, several top co-occurrence clusters appeared linked to parvovirus B19, influenza, CMV and Epstein-Barr virus. Listed as cytomegalovirus-associated were about 160 TCR beta chains. In an earlier analysis, most TCR beta V segments were productive about 87% or about 30% of the time. With DRB1 most and HLA-C fewest, TCR association rates differed between HLA loci in a later analysis.

Notes on this clone: The antigen is undetermined.

The PCR ran on 60 Vbeta and 13 Jbeta primers. The data were produced by immunoSEQ multiplex PCR, yet TCRdb's version contains in-frame clones alone and is incomplete. This sample carries roughly 77,000 clones, roughly two thirds of them seen once, and the ten largest clones take about 6.9%. V lost 10 bases to trimming and J lost 0 bases, with 10 bases between them. Germline lookup yields CDR1 ENHRY and CDR2 SYGVKD. The CDR3 consists of 13 residues. Source material: PBMCs. The gene calls are TRBV10-3 and TRBJ1-5, with no clear D. The receptor comes from a woman aged 50 to 60 in good health and CMV-seropositive. The CDR3 sequence: CATRLNSNQPQHF. CDR3 DNA sequence: TGTGCCACCAGACTAAATAGCAATCAGCCCCAGCATTTT.